The 20 T cell receptor beta chains in this list originate from one sample, sequenced in a study of T cell repertoires in aging, cancer and after chemotherapy. Rearranged V-D-J TRB sequences were amplified with a mixed TRB-A/B primer pool. MiXCR was run by TCRdb on the multiplex PCR reads, yielding one entry per CDR3 protein. Found here are approximately 10,000 distinct CDR3 sequences, 42% of them singletons; the top ten hold around 7.2%. The template was genomic DNA from peripheral blood, not RNA. The sequencing input was blood. The receptors were sampled from a human donor in good health.

The V gene is TRBV6-1, the J gene TRBJ2-1; unclear D gene. Germline V gene sequence: CDR1 MNHNS, CDR2 SASEGT. This CDR3 spans 11 amino acids. Trimming left V 5 bases short and J 7 bases short, with 6 bases between. CDR3 protein: CASSYGNEQFF. The CDR3 DNA reads as TGTGCCAGCAGTTACGGGAATGAGCAGTTCTTC.

This chain connects TRBV29-1 to TRBJ2-3; 7 nucleotides align to TRBD1. The trim removed 2 bases at V and 1 base at J, leaving 3 bases unmatched. The CDR3 has 14 amino acids. Germline assignment: CDR1 SQVTM and CDR2 ANQGSEA. The CDR3 sequence is CSVETGVRTDTQYF. The CDR3 DNA is TGCAGCGTTGAAACAGGGGTGCGCACAGATACGCAGTATTTT.

The CDR3 DNA reads as TGTGCCACCAGCAGAGTTGTAAGTGGTCACCCGGGACTAGCGCGATCTTCCTACAATGAGCAGTTCTTC. Translated, it gives CATSRVVSGHPGLARSSYNEQFF. The chain carries TRBV15 and TRBJ2-1; TRBD2 agrees at 10 bases. Germline loops: CDR1 LNHNV, CDR2 YYDKDF (reference sequence). J was trimmed by 1 base and V by 1 base; bases with no gene match: 22. This CDR3 is 23 amino acids long.

This CDR3 reads CASSPGRDNEQFF. The CDR3 coding sequence is TGTGCCAGCAGCCCCGGGCGAGACAATGAGCAGTTCTTC. The chain uses TRBV4-2 and TRBJ2-1; no definite D call. V was trimmed by 4 bases and J by 5 bases, leaving 9 bases between them. The CDR3 spans 13 residues. Germline V gene data show CDR1 as LGHNA and CDR2 as YNFKEQ.

The rearrangement links TRBV24-1 to TRBJ2-5, with TRBD1 matching over 8 bases. Germline-derived CDR1 and CDR2 are KGHDR and SFDVKD. J gave up 13 bases and V 4 bases, and 7 bases lay outside the gene matches. This CDR3 region has 12 residues. The CDR3 protein is CATSDPGQGAYF. As DNA, the CDR3 is TGTGCCACCAGTGACCCAGGACAGGGCGCGTACTTC.

The V and J genes are TRBV6-5 and TRBJ1-6, with TRBD1 as a possible D gene (6 bases). Germline-derived CDR1 and CDR2 are MNHEY and SVGAGI. The CDR3 loop spans 22 amino acids. V shed 4 bases and J shed 4 bases, with 32 bases lying between them. CDR3 coding DNA: TGTGCCAGCAGTTCATCCACCTCCACCGGGACACAACCCTTGGGATATAATTCACCCCTCCACTTT. Protein: CASSSSTSTGTQPLGYNSPLHF.

The chain joins TRBV20-1 to TRBJ1-6, with 7 positions matching TRBD1. Germline assignment: CDR1 DFQATT and CDR2 SNEGSKA (reference sequence). The CDR3 contains 15 residues. With V trimmed by 1 base and J by 0 bases, 0 bases remained unmatched. The CDR3 sequence is CSARGDSSYNSPLHF. The CDR3 bases are TGCAGTGCTAGAGGGGACAGCTCCTATAATTCACCCCTCCACTTT.

In its sample, this clonotype was seen a few times. The V and J genes are TRBV6-5 and TRBJ1-6; D is ambiguous. The CDR3 runs 14 residues. V was trimmed by 0 bases and J by 3 bases, leaving 3 bases between them. The germline V gene encodes CDR1 MNHEY and CDR2 SVGAGI. The chain's CDR3 is CASSYSSYNSPLHF. The CDR3 DNA is TGTGCCAGCAGTTACTCCAGCTATAATTCACCCCTCCACTTT.

This clonotype turned up a few times. The genes are TRBV30 and TRBJ2-1, with D perhaps TRBD1 or TRBD2 (5 bases each). The germline CDR1 and CDR2 sequences are GTSNPN and SVGIG (reference sequence). CDR3 size: 15 residues. V was cut by 3 bases and J by 7 bases, with 19 bases left in between. CDR3 bases: TGTGCCTGGAGCCCCCGATGGGGGAGTGGGAATGAGCAGTTCTTC. Amino acid sequence: CAWSPRWGSGNEQFF.

This clonotype was picked up a small number of times. This sequence joins TRBV24-1 and TRBJ2-7; D is ambiguous. Trimming removed 7 bases at V and 0 bases at J, with 9 bases between. The CDR3 consists of 13 residues. From germline, CDR1 is KGHDR and CDR2 SFDVKD. In DNA form, the CDR3 reads TGTGCCACCAGCGGTAGGAGCTCCTACGAGCAGTACTTC. It codes for CATSGRSSYEQYF.

The rearrangement uses TRBV10-3 and TRBJ1-4, with unresolved D. The CDR3 is 14 amino acids. Trimming left V 3 bases short and J 6 bases short, with 11 bases between. In germline, CDR1 is ENHRY, CDR2 SYGVKD. CDR3 in amino acids: CAISDPKFDEKLFF. DNA for the CDR3: TGTGCCATCAGTGATCCGAAGTTTGATGAAAAACTGTTTTTT.

This clonotype was seen only once. CDR3 residues: CASSDYPGQVPYEQYF. The CDR3 DNA reads TGTGCCAGCAGTGATTACCCGGGACAGGTCCCCTACGAGCAGTACTTC. The rearrangement joins TRBV12-3 or TRBV12-4 to TRBJ2-7; 8 positions agree with TRBD1. The CDR3 runs to 16 residues. V was clipped by 5 bases and J by 2 bases; unmatched bases: 11.

This chain uses TRBV29-1 with TRBJ1-1; the D is unclear. The CDR3 extends over 15 amino acids. V was pared by 6 bases and J by 4 bases, with 21 bases between. Germline CDR1 and CDR2: SQVTM and ANQGSEA. In DNA, the CDR3 is TGCAGCGTGGCGCCCGGAGGAATTTTGAGCACTGAAGCTTTCTTT. Its protein is CSVAPGGILSTEAFF.

The chain uses TRBV13 and TRBJ2-5; possible D gene TRBD1, 5 bases. V was cut by 0 bases and J by 1 base, with 6 bases left in between. CDR1 is PRHDT and CDR2 is FYEKMQ in the germline V gene (reference sequence). The CDR3 extends over 14 amino acids. The CDR3 DNA is TGTGCCAGCAGCTTAGGAGACAGCCAAGAGACCCAGTACTTC. Its translation: CASSLGDSQETQYF. Based on the CDR3 plus reference TRBV13 and TRBJ2-5, the full variable domain is AAGVIQSPRHLIKEKRETATLKCYPIPRHDTVYWYQQGPGQDPQFLISFYEKMQSDKGSIPDRFSAQQFSDYHSELNMSSLELGDSALYFCASSLGDSQETQYFGPGTRLLVL.

DNA of the CDR3: TGCAGCGTTGCCCCGTATAACAGGGGATTGGTTGGCTATGGCTACACCTTC. This translates into CSVAPYNRGLVGYGYTF. The rearrangement uses TRBV29-1 and TRBJ1-2, with 7 bases that match TRBD1. The V gene end was trimmed by 4 bases and the J gene end by 4 bases; junction bases not matched to a gene: 18. Germline V gives CDR1 SQVTM, CDR2 ANQGSEA. The CDR3 loop spans 17 amino acids.

The V gene is TRBV10-3, the J gene TRBJ1-3, with D maybe TRBD1 (6 bases). The CDR3 totals 14 residues. Trimming took 3 bases from V and 4 from J, leaving 10 bases between them. The germline CDR1 and CDR2 sequences are ENHRY and SYGVKD. The CDR3 sequence: CAISDTGLGNTIYF. As DNA, the CDR3 is TGTGCCATCAGTGACACAGGGCTCGGAAACACCATATATTTT.

The chain links TRBV18 to TRBJ2-1, with 7 nucleotides matching TRBD2. V dropped 2 bases and J dropped 9; count of bases not matched to a gene: 7. Germline lookup yields CDR1 KGHSH and CDR2 LQKENI. The CDR3 length is 14 residues. The CDR3 protein is CASSPGRDLTEQFF. The CDR3 DNA reads as TGTGCCAGCTCACCAGGGAGGGATCTTACTGAGCAGTTCTTC. The variable domain in full, completed from reference TRBV18 and TRBJ2-1, reads NAGVMQNPRHLVRRRGQEARLRCSPMKGHSHVYWYRQLPEEGLKFMVYLQKENIIDESGMPKERFSAEFPKEGPSILRIQQVVRGDSAAYFCASSPGRDLTEQFFGPGTRLTVL.

CDR3 bases: TGTGCCAGCAGCCGACAGGGGGCAGGCGGGGAGCTGTTTTTT. It specifies CASSRQGAGGELFF. The chain is built from TRBV7-2 and TRBJ2-2; TRBD1 matches at 10 bases. Germline CDR1 reads SGHTA; CDR2 reads FQGNSA. After removal of 5 bases from V and 7 bases from J, the junction contained 4 bases not matched to a gene. The CDR3 has 14 amino acids.

V gene TRBV7-3 combines with J gene TRBJ2-7, with TRBD1 matching 7 bases. With 8 bases clipped from V and 2 bases from J, the junction kept 9 bases outside the gene matches. This CDR3 is built from 14 residues. CDR1 is SGHTA and CDR2 is FQGTGA in the germline V gene. CDR3 amino acids: CASGTGQLAYEQYF. CDR3 DNA sequence: TGTGCCAGCGGGACGGGACAGCTAGCCTACGAGCAGTACTTC.

For this clonotype: The CDR3 does not close with the conserved phenylalanine or tryptophan, likely indicating a read error. This chain joins TRBV19 and TRBJ2-7, with D tentatively TRBD1 or TRBD2 (5 bases each). This CDR3 region has 14 residues. The germline V gene has CDR1 LNHDA and CDR2 SQIVND (reference sequence). With 5 bases removed from V and 3 bases from J, the gap between germline ends came to 14 bases. CDR3 amino acids: CASSQGRKFYEQYL. DNA of the CDR3: TGTGCCAGTAGTCAGGGACGGAAGTTCTACGAGCAGTACTTA.